Shown below are 15 T cell receptor beta chains from a single sample sequenced in a study of blood T cell repertoires in COVID-19. The repertoire was sequenced with immunoSEQ multiplex PCR; TCRdb's copy has only in-frame clones and lacks some. Of 80,000 to 100,000 clones listed, 74% are singletons. Material: peripheral blood. These receptors originate from a man aged 70 or older with COVID-19, enrolled during active disease.

The V call is TRBV5-1, the J call TRBJ2-3; a weak D match, TRBD1 (5 bases). There are 13 residues in the CDR3. V lost 5 bases to trimming and J lost 3 bases, with 10 bases between them. Germline V CDR1 and CDR2: SGHRS, YFSETQ. The CDR3 DNA is TGCGCCAGCAGTGGTCAGGGAACAGATACGCAGTATTTT. It codes for CASSGQGTDTQYF.

The genes are TRBV7-9 and TRBJ1-1; 9 bases agree with TRBD1. With V trimmed by 11 bases and J by 7 bases, 11 bases remained unmatched. The CDR3 has 13 residues. Germline values: CDR1 SEHNR, CDR2 FQNEAQ (reference sequence). CDR3 sequence reads: CALPAQGAIEAFF. DNA of the CDR3: TGTGCCTTACCCGCACAGGGGGCCATTGAAGCTTTCTTT.

The rearrangement joins TRBV9 to TRBJ2-2; tentative D call: TRBD2 (7 bases). The CDR3 consists of 14 residues. Germline V lookup: CDR1 SGDLS, CDR2 YYNGEE. Trimming cost V 7 bases and J 4 bases, with 14 bases left between them. DNA for the CDR3: TGTGCCAGCGGCGGGGGCAGACCCACCGGGGAGCTGTTTTTT. Protein sequence: CASGGGRPTGELFF. Together with reference TRBV9 and TRBJ2-2, the CDR3 gives the full variable domain: DSGVTQTPKHLITATGQRVTLRCSPRSGDLSVYWYQQSLDQGLQFLIQYYNGEERAKGNILERFSAQQFPDLHSELNLSSLELGDSALYFCASGGGRPTGELFFGEGSRLTVL.

The sample holds a few counts of this clone. The genes are TRBV9 and TRBJ1-1; a weak D match, TRBD1 (5 bases). V lost 0 bases and J lost 4, with 10 bases in between. Germline V lookup: CDR1 SGDLS, CDR2 YYNGEE. The CDR3 covers 14 residues. As DNA, the CDR3 is TGTGCCAGCAGCGTAGCGATGGGGGGCACTGAAGCTTTCTTT. Its protein is CASSVAMGGTEAFF. Full variable domain (missing parts from reference TRBV9 and TRBJ1-1): DSGVTQTPKHLITATGQRVTLRCSPRSGDLSVYWYQQSLDQGLQFLIQYYNGEERAKGNILERFSAQQFPDLHSELNLSSLELGDSALYFCASSVAMGGTEAFFGQGTRLTVV.

The V call is TRBV18, the J call TRBJ2-2, with D possibly being TRBD1 (5 bases). The CDR3 is 17 residues long. CDR1 and CDR2 (germline): KGHSH, LQKENI. Trimming removed 0 bases from V and 4 bases from J, with 15 bases in between. DNA of the CDR3: TGTGCCAGCTCACCACCGGCTGGGGCTTTAGGCACCGGGGAGCTGTTTTTT. Amino acid sequence: CASSPPAGALGTGELFF.

This clone has a single count. The genes are TRBV28 and TRBJ1-4, with D possibly matching TRBD1 (5 bases). The length of the CDR3 is 14 residues. Germline V gene lookup returns CDR1 MDHEN and CDR2 SYDVKM. V lost 3 bases to trimming and J lost 6 bases, with 11 bases between them. The CDR3 region has the DNA TGTGCCAGCAGTTTCGGGACTAAGGATGAAAAACTGTTTTTT. Translated, it gives CASSFGTKDEKLFF.

CDR3 sequence: CASSLTSGVPYEQYF. Here the CDR3 DNA reads TGTGCCAGCAGTTTGACTAGCGGGGTACCCTACGAGCAGTACTTC. The chain couples TRBV27 to TRBJ2-7; 11 nucleotides agree with TRBD2. V dropped 3 bases and J dropped 2; count of bases not matched to a gene: 3. CDR1 and CDR2 (germline): MNHEY, SMNVEV (reference sequence). The CDR3 loop spans 15 amino acids.

CDR3 in amino acids: CSVEGTSGILDEQFF. CDR3 DNA: TGCAGCGTTGAAGGGACTAGCGGGATATTGGATGAGCAGTTCTTC. J is TRBJ2-1 and V is TRBV29-1; 12 nucleotides line up with TRBD2. From germline, CDR1 is SQVTM and CDR2 ANQGSEA. V shed 1 base, J shed 8 bases, and the junction held 6 bases outside the gene matches. The CDR3 has 15 residues.

For the CDR3, the DNA is TGTGCCAGCGCCCGGGACAGGGCGAATGAAAAACTGTTTTTT. Protein sequence: CASARDRANEKLFF. V gene TRBV18 combines with J gene TRBJ1-4; 9 positions agree with TRBD1. The CDR3 spans 14 residues. V shed 8 bases, J shed 5 bases, and the junction held 6 bases outside the gene matches. CDR1 and CDR2 (germline): KGHSH, LQKENI.

J is TRBJ1-1 and V is TRBV19; no firm D call. Germline-derived CDR1 and CDR2 are LNHDA and SQIVND (reference sequence). V was cut by 1 base and J by 3 bases, with 6 bases left in between. CDR3 length: 13 residues. The CDR3 bases are TGTGCCAGTAGTATAGCCACGGACACTGAAGCTTTCTTT. This sequence encodes CASSIATDTEAFF.

At least ten counts were recorded for this clone. In DNA form, the CDR3 reads TGTGCCAGCAGAGCGTGGGAGCAGTACTTC. Translated, it gives CASRAWEQYF. The V and J genes are TRBV2 and TRBJ2-7; no reliable D call. There are 10 residues in the CDR3. Deletions cut 6 bases from V and 7 bases from J, with 7 bases between. Germline V CDR1 and CDR2: SNHLY, FYNNEI.

On this clone itself: One end of the junction is discordant with germline, which a read error may explain. The V call is TRBV6-5, the J call TRBJ2-7, with D possibly matching TRBD1 (6 bases). This CDR3 has 15 amino acids. Germline loops: CDR1 MNHEY, CDR2 SVGAGI. In DNA, the CDR3 is TGTGCCAGCAGTAAACTGACAGGTCCAGCCTACAAGCAGTACTTC. This codes for CASSKLTGPAYKQYF.

This clone showed up many times. The V call is TRBV6-2 or TRBV6-3, the J call TRBJ2-2; D unresolved. Between the trimmed V and J ends, which lost 6 bases and 7 bases, there was a span of 15 bases. This CDR3 comprises 14 residues. CDR1 MNHEY and CDR2 SVGEGT come from the germline V gene. The DNA for the CDR3 is TGTGCCAGCAGCGCCGGGTTTACCAGCGGGGAGCTGTTTTTT. Its translation is CASSAGFTSGELFF.

This clone was seen many times. The genes are TRBV4-1 and TRBJ1-1; TRBD1 agrees at 9 bases. Germline CDR1 MGHRA, CDR2 YSYEKL. The CDR3 is 16 residues long. With 0 bases clipped from V and 1 base from J, the junction kept 3 bases outside the gene matches. The CDR3 here is CASSQEGTGTNTEAFF. CDR3 nucleotide sequence: TGCGCCAGCAGCCAAGAAGGGACAGGGACGAACACTGAAGCTTTCTTT.

This chain links TRBV5-1 with TRBJ2-7, with 9 bases aligning to TRBD1. Trimming cost V 3 bases and J 2 bases; bases outside gene matches: 3. This CDR3 has 14 amino acids. Germline CDR1 is SGHRS and CDR2 is YFSETQ. The CDR3 nucleotides read TGCGCCAGCAGCTCGGGACAGGGAGCCTACGAGCAGTACTTC. Protein product: CASSSGQGAYEQYF.